This T cell receptor beta chain was recovered during a study of T cell responses to AZD1222 COVID-19 vaccine. Comments on this clone: The antigen is unknown.

Overall study findings and caveats: Clonal diversity was possibly underestimated; the donors were predominantly white British and more often female. Recipients of AZD1222 seropositive at baseline numbered only 5 to 7.

The method was immunoSEQ multiplex PCR; TCRdb's version includes in-frame clones alone and lacks a portion of them. The sample records approximately 80,000 clones, 80% to 90% being singletons. Pooling covered second doses at about 4 or about 12 weeks. The length of the CDR3 is 14 residues. The germline CDR1 and CDR2 sequences are SNHLY and FYNNEI. J lost 4 bases, V lost 6 bases, and 7 bases had no gene match. The chain has TRBV2 and TRBJ1-1; 8 bases are shared with TRBD1. The starting material was peripheral blood, obtained 28 days after the second AZD1222 dose. The receptor was isolated from an adult who received the AZD1222 COVID-19 vaccine. CDR3 protein: CASRSDRVGTEAFF. The CDR3 DNA follows: TGTGCCAGCAGGTCGGACAGGGTAGGCACTGAAGCTTTCTTT. Complete variable domain (other parts from reference TRBV2 and TRBJ1-1): EPEVTQTPSHQVTQMGQEVILRCVPISNHLYFYWYRQILGQKVEFLVSFYNNEISEKSEIFDDQFSVERPDGSNFTLKIRSTKLEDSAMYFCASRSDRVGTEAFFGQGTRLTVV.